These T cell receptor beta chains were read from a single sample in a study of CD8+CD57+ T cells in acquired aplastic anemia. TCRdb fed the reads into MiXCR, producing one record per CDR3 protein. The sample carries 50,000 to 65,000 distinct CDR3 sequences, around 50% recorded once. The sequenced sample consisted of sorted CD4+, CD8+, or CD8+CD57+ T cells (not recorded which) from PBMCs. The origin of the receptors is a human donor with aplastic anemia. Both conserved end residues are part of each CDR3. The order of the fields is CDR3 protein, CDR3 DNA, D gene, clone size, V gene, J gene. D genes are given only for firm matches. Clone size is shown for a subset of rows, as once, few, many or a class of expanded clone.

cdr3_aa: CASSQTGGRTEAFF
cdr3_nt: TGTGCCAGCAGCCAGACAGGGGGTAGAACTGAAGCTTTCTTT
d_call: TRBD1
clone_size: .
v_call: TRBV7-2
j_call: TRBJ1-1

cdr3_aa: CASSPTQTTGANEAFF
cdr3_nt: TGTGCCAGCTCACCGACTCAAACGACAGGGGCTAATGAAGCTTTCTTT
d_call: TRBD1
clone_size: .
v_call: TRBV18
j_call: TRBJ1-1

cdr3_aa: CSATADNKQFF
cdr3_nt: TGCAGCGCGACAGCGGACAATAAGCAGTTCTTC
d_call: .
clone_size: few
v_call: TRBV20-1
j_call: TRBJ2-1

cdr3_aa: CSVEPGGVAEAFF
cdr3_nt: TGCAGCGTTGAGCCGGGGGGGGTTGCTGAAGCTTTCTTT
d_call: .
clone_size: .
v_call: TRBV29-1
j_call: TRBJ1-1

cdr3_aa: CASSIGAGGVYEQYF
cdr3_nt: TGTGCCAGTAGTATAGGTGCGGGGGGCGTTTACGAGCAGTACTTC
d_call: TRBD2
clone_size: .
v_call: TRBV19
j_call: TRBJ2-7

cdr3_aa: CANQGAGDEQFF
cdr3_nt: TGTGCCAACCAGGGAGCAGGGGATGAGCAGTTCTTC
d_call: .
clone_size: few
v_call: TRBV10-3
j_call: TRBJ2-1

cdr3_aa: CASRRRDLGYTF
cdr3_nt: TGTGCCAGCAGACGCCGGGACTTAGGCTACACCTTC
d_call: .
clone_size: many
v_call: TRBV6-1
j_call: TRBJ1-2

cdr3_aa: CATSDLYTRRGYF
cdr3_nt: TGTGCCACCAGTGATTTATACACAAGAAGAGGGTACTTC
d_call: .
clone_size: .
v_call: TRBV24-1
j_call: TRBJ1-2

cdr3_aa: CASSLRPGELFF
cdr3_nt: TGTGCCAGCAGCCTCCGACCCGGGGAGCTGTTTTTT
d_call: .
clone_size: many
v_call: TRBV7-9
j_call: TRBJ2-2

cdr3_aa: CASRQAGQEQFF
cdr3_nt: TGTGCCAGCAGGCAAGCGGGGCAGGAGCAGTTCTTC
d_call: TRBD2
clone_size: .
v_call: TRBV2
j_call: TRBJ2-1

cdr3_aa: CASTDRGPNYGYTF
cdr3_nt: TGTGCCAGCACCGACAGGGGGCCTAACTATGGCTACACCTTC
d_call: TRBD1
clone_size: few
v_call: TRBV19
j_call: TRBJ1-2

cdr3_aa: CATSIAGAGTDTQYF
cdr3_nt: TGTGCCACCAGCATCGCGGGAGCTGGCACAGATACGCAGTATTTT
d_call: TRBD2
clone_size: few
v_call: TRBV24-1
j_call: TRBJ2-3

cdr3_aa: CAISERQLGDSPLHF
cdr3_nt: TGTGCCATCAGTGAACGTCAGTTAGGTGATTCACCCCTCCACTTT
d_call: .
clone_size: .
v_call: TRBV10-3
j_call: TRBJ1-6

cdr3_aa: CASSLFDSLNSPLHF
cdr3_nt: TGTGCCAGCAGCTTATTCGACAGTTTAAATTCACCCCTCCACTTT
d_call: .
clone_size: once
v_call: TRBV7-3
j_call: TRBJ1-6

cdr3_aa: CAISEGWRDSGQGEQYF
cdr3_nt: TGTGCCATCAGTGAGGGTTGGCGGGACAGCGGCCAGGGGGAGCAGTACTTC
d_call: .
clone_size: .
v_call: TRBV10-3
j_call: TRBJ2-7

cdr3_aa: CSVDSGQYNEQFF
cdr3_nt: TGCAGCGTTGATTCGGGACAGTACAATGAGCAGTTCTTC
d_call: TRBD1
clone_size: medium-sized
v_call: TRBV29-1
j_call: TRBJ2-1

cdr3_aa: CASQEEGVSYGYTF
cdr3_nt: TGCGCCAGCCAGGAGGAAGGGGTATCATATGGCTACACCTTC
d_call: .
clone_size: many
v_call: TRBV5-1
j_call: TRBJ1-2

cdr3_aa: CASRGTGGSTEAFF
cdr3_nt: TGTGCCAGCAGGGGGACAGGGGGCAGTACTGAAGCTTTCTTT
d_call: TRBD1
clone_size: many
v_call: TRBV2
j_call: TRBJ1-1

cdr3_aa: CATSDSRQGGDEQYF
cdr3_nt: TGTGCCACCAGTGATTCCCGACAGGGGGGCGACGAGCAGTACTTC
d_call: TRBD1
clone_size: medium-sized
v_call: TRBV24-1
j_call: TRBJ2-7

cdr3_aa: CAGGEGQTVNEQFF
cdr3_nt: TGTGCCGGTGGGGAGGGACAAACGGTGAATGAGCAGTTCTTC
d_call: .
clone_size: .
v_call: TRBV25-1
j_call: TRBJ2-1

cdr3_aa: CASKRQENTEAFF
cdr3_nt: TGTGCCAGCAAGAGGCAGGAGAACACTGAAGCTTTCTTT
d_call: .
clone_size: .
v_call: TRBV7-2
j_call: TRBJ1-1

cdr3_aa: CASSLGRNQPQHF
cdr3_nt: TGTGCCAGCAGCTTAGGCAGAAATCAGCCCCAGCATTTT
d_call: .
clone_size: many
v_call: TRBV11-2
j_call: TRBJ1-5

cdr3_aa: CASSLDYNTEAFF
cdr3_nt: TGTGCTAGCAGCCTTGACTATAACACTGAAGCTTTCTTT
d_call: .
clone_size: .
v_call: TRBV7-7
j_call: TRBJ1-1

cdr3_aa: CASRRDLNYGYTF
cdr3_nt: TGTGCCAGCAGGAGGGATTTAAACTATGGCTACACCTTC
d_call: .
clone_size: .
v_call: TRBV2
j_call: TRBJ1-2

cdr3_aa: CASSSTVATYEQYF
cdr3_nt: TGTGCCAGCAGCTCGACAGTAGCTACCTACGAGCAGTACTTC
d_call: .
clone_size: .
v_call: TRBV7-2
j_call: TRBJ2-7

cdr3_aa: CSASRQFMNTEAFF
cdr3_nt: TGCAGCGCCAGTAGACAGTTTATGAACACTGAAGCTTTCTTT
d_call: .
clone_size: .
v_call: TRBV29-1
j_call: TRBJ1-1

cdr3_aa: CASSTGSSTDTQYF
cdr3_nt: TGTGCCAGTAGTACCGGGTCTAGCACAGATACGCAGTATTTT
d_call: .
clone_size: many
v_call: TRBV19
j_call: TRBJ2-3

cdr3_aa: CASSSDFYNEQFF
cdr3_nt: TGTGCCAGCAGCTCGGACTTCTACAATGAGCAGTTCTTC
d_call: .
clone_size: .
v_call: TRBV7-3
j_call: TRBJ2-1

cdr3_aa: CASSPDRGSNIQYF
cdr3_nt: TGCGCCAGCAGTCCTGACAGGGGTAGTAACATTCAGTACTTC
d_call: TRBD1
clone_size: .
v_call: TRBV10-1
j_call: TRBJ2-4

cdr3_aa: CASSGRDRGGDGYTF
cdr3_nt: TGTGCCAGCAGTGGAAGGGACAGGGGAGGAGATGGCTACACCTTC
d_call: TRBD1
clone_size: .
v_call: TRBV2
j_call: TRBJ1-2

cdr3_aa: CATSDAGGQETQYF
cdr3_nt: TGTGCCACCAGTGACGCCGGGGGACAAGAGACCCAGTACTTC
d_call: .
clone_size: .
v_call: TRBV24-1
j_call: TRBJ2-5

cdr3_aa: CASSERQGTEAFF
cdr3_nt: TGTGCCAGCAGCGAACGACAGGGCACTGAAGCTTTCTTT
d_call: TRBD1
clone_size: .
v_call: TRBV9
j_call: TRBJ1-1

cdr3_aa: CASSLDRGLIGELFF
cdr3_nt: TGTGCCAGCAGTTTAGACAGGGGGCTTATTGGGGAGCTGTTTTTT
d_call: TRBD1
clone_size: many
v_call: TRBV27
j_call: TRBJ2-2

cdr3_aa: CASSRGTEEGGTQYF
cdr3_nt: TGTGCCAGCAGTCGCGGGACAGAAGAAGGTGGGACCCAGTACTTC
d_call: .
clone_size: many
v_call: TRBV6-1
j_call: TRBJ2-5

cdr3_aa: CASSPPSGGAIDEQFF
cdr3_nt: TGTGCCAGCAGCCCACCTAGCGGGGGGGCCATCGATGAGCAGTTCTTC
d_call: TRBD2
clone_size: .
v_call: TRBV7-8
j_call: TRBJ2-1

cdr3_aa: CATSDSGQGSAEAFF
cdr3_nt: TGTGCCACCAGTGACTCGGGACAGGGCAGCGCTGAAGCTTTCTTT
d_call: TRBD1
clone_size: once
v_call: TRBV24-1
j_call: TRBJ1-1

cdr3_aa: CASSLFVGYGYTF
cdr3_nt: TGTGCCAGCAGCTTATTTGTCGGGTATGGCTACACCTTC
d_call: .
clone_size: many
v_call: TRBV7-9
j_call: TRBJ1-2

cdr3_aa: CATSRDTSGGHEQYF
cdr3_nt: TGTGCCACCAGCAGAGATACTAGCGGGGGCCACGAGCAGTACTTC
d_call: TRBD2
clone_size: .
v_call: TRBV15
j_call: TRBJ2-7

cdr3_aa: CSVLEPEAFF
cdr3_nt: TGCAGCGTTCTCGAGCCTGAAGCTTTCTTT
d_call: .
clone_size: .
v_call: TRBV29-1
j_call: TRBJ1-1

cdr3_aa: CAISESSFSSQETYGYTF
cdr3_nt: TGTGCCATCAGTGAGTCGTCATTTTCATCCCAAGAGACCTATGGCTACACCTTC
d_call: .
clone_size: .
v_call: TRBV10-3
j_call: TRBJ1-2